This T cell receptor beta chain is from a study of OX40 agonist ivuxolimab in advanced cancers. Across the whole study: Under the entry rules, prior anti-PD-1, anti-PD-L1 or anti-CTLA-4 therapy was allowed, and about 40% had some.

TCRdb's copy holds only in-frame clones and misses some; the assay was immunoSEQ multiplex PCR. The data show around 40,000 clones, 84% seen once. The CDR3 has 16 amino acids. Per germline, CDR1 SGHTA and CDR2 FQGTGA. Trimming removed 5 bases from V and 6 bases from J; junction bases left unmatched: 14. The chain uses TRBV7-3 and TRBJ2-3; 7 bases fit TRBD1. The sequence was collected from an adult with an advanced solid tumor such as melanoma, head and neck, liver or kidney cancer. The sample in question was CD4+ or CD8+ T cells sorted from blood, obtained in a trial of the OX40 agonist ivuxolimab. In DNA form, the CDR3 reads TGTGCCAGCAGCCCGTTGGCCGGGACAGCCGTCGATACGCAGTATTTT. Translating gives CASSPLAGTAVDTQYF.